These 2 T cell receptor beta chains came from one sample sequenced in a study of T cell repertoires in cytomegalovirus infection. TCRdb called the reads again in MiXCR, with one record for every CDR3 protein. The sample shows some 170,000 distinct CDR3 sequences, about a sixth of them seen only once. Sequencing was performed on CD8+ T cells from PBMCs. The receptors shown here come from a human donor in good health (CMV status not recorded). Some clones in this sample may be carry-over from other donors' samples.

This clonotype was detected a few times. The gene calls are TRBV4-1 and TRBJ2-3, with no clear D. V dropped 0 bases and J dropped 5 bases, with 6 bases sitting between them. Per germline, CDR1 MGHRA and CDR2 YSYEKL. This CDR3 is 13 amino acids long. CDR3 in amino acids: CASSQDMVDTQYF. For the CDR3, the DNA is TGCGCCAGCAGCCAAGATATGGTAGATACGCAGTATTTT.

This clonotype was observed a handful of times. V is TRBV28 and J is TRBJ1-1; maybe TRBD1 (6 bases). V was cut by 7 bases and J by 1 base, with 28 bases left in between. The CDR3 contains 19 residues. Germline V gives CDR1 MDHEN, CDR2 SYDVKM. DNA for the CDR3: TGTGCCAGCATCGTTGGGGGGGTAGGGGGTAGGAGGAAGAACACTGAAGCTTTCTTT. Protein product: CASIVGGVGGRRKNTEAFF.